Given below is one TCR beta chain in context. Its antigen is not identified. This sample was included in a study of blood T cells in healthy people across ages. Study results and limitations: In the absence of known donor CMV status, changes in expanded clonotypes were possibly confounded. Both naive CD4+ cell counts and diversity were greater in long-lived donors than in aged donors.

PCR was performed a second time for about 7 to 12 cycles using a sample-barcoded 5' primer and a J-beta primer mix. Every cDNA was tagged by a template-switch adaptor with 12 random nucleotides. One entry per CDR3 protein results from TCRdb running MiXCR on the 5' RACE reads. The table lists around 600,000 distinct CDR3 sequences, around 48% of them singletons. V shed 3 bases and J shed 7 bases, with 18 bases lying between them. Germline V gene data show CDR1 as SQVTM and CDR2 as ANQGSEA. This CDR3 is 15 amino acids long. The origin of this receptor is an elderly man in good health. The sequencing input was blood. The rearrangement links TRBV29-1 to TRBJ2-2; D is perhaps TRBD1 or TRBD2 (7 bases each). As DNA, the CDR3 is TGCAGCGTTGACAGGGGGGGCGAGTTTCACGGGGAGCTGTTTTTT. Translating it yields CSVDRGGEFHGELFF.